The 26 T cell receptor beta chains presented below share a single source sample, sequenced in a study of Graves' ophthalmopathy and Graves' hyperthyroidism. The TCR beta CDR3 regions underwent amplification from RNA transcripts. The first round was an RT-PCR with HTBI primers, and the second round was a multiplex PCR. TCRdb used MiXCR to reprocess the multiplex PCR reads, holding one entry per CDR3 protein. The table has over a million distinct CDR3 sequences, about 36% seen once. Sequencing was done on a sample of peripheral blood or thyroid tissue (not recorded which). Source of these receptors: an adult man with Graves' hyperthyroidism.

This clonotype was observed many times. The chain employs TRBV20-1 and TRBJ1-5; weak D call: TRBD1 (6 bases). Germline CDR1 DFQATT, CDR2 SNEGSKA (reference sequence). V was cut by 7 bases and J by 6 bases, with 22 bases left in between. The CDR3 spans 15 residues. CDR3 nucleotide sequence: TGCAGTGTACAGGGTCAGGTGGATGAACGTCAGCCCCAGCATTTT. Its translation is CSVQGQVDERQPQHF.

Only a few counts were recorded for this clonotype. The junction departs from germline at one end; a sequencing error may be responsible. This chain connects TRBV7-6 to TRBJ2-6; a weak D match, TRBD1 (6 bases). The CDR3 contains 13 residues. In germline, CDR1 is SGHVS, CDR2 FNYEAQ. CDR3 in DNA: TGTGCCAGCAGCTTTCTAGGGGGCAACGTCCTGACTTTC. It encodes CASSFLGGNVLTF.

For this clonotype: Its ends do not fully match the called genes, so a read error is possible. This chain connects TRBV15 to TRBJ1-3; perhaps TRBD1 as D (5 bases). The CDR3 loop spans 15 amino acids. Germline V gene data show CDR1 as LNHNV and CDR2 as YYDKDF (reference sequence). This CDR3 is CATSRDGASENTIYF. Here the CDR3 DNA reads TGTGCCACCAGCAGAGATGGGGCTTCTGAAAACACCATATATTTT.

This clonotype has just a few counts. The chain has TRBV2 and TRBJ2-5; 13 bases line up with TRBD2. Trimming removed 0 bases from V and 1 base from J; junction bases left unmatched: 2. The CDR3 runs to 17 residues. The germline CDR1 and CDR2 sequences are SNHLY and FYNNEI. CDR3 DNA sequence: TGTGCCAGCAGTGAAGCGAGGACTAGCGGGGGCCAAGAGACCCAGTACTTC. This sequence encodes CASSEARTSGGQETQYF.

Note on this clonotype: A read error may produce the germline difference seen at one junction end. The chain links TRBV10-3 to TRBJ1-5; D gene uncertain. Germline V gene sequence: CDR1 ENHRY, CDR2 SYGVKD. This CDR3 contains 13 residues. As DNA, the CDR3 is TGTGCCAGCAGTTGCGGGAAAAATCAGCCCCAGCATTTT. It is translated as CASSCGKNQPQHF.

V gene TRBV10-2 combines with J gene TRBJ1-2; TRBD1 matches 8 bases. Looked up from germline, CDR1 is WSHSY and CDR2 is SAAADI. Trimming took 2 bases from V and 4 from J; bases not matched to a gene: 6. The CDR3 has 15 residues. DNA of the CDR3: TGCGCCAGCAGTGAGCCGGACAGGGAATCCTATGGCTACACCTTC. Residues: CASSEPDRESYGYTF.

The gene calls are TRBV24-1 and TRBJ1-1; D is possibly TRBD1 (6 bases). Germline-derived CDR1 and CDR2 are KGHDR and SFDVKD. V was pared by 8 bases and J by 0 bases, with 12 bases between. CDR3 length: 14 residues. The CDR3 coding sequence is TGTGCCACCAACACCGGGGACATGAACACTGAAGCTTTCTTT. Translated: CATNTGDMNTEAFF.

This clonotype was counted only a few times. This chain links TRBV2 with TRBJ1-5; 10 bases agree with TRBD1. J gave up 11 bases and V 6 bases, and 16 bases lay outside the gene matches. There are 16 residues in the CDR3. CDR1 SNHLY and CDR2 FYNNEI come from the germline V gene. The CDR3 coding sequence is TGTGCCAGCAGCCTAGGGGGGACAGGGGATCGAGGGGCCCAGCATTTT. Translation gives CASSLGGTGDRGAQHF.

This chain's CDR3 is CASSYETGRSQANVLTF. The CDR3 nucleotides read TGTGCCAGCAGCTACGAGACAGGGAGGTCTCAGGCCAACGTCCTGACTTTC. The rearrangement uses TRBV5-8 and TRBJ2-6; tentative D call: TRBD1 (7 bases). CDR3 size: 17 residues. Germline-derived CDR1 and CDR2 are SGHTS and YDEGEE. V lost 3 bases, J lost 6 bases, and 19 bases lay in between. Complete variable domain (other parts from reference TRBV5-8 and TRBJ2-6): EAGVTQSPTHLIKTRGQQATLRCSPISGHTSVYWYQQALGLGLQFLLWYDEGEERNRGNFPPRFSGRQFPNYSSELNVNALELEDSALYLCASSYETGRSQANVLTFGAGSRLTVL.

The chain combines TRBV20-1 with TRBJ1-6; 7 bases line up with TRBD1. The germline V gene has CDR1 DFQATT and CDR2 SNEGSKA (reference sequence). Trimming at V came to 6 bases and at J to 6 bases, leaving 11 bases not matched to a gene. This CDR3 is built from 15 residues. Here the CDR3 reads CSARTGRGGNSPLHF. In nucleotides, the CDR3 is TGCAGTGCAAGGACAGGCAGGGGGGGTAATTCACCCCTCCACTTT.

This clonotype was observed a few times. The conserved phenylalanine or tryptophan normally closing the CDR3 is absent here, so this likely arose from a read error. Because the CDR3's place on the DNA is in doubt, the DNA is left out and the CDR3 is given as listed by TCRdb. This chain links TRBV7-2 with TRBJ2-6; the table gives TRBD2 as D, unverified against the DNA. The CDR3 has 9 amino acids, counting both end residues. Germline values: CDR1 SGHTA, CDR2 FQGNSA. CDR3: CASDNTHGG.

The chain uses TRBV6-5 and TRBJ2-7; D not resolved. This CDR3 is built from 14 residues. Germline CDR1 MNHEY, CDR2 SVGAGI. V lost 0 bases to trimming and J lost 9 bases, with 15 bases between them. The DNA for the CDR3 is TGTGCCAGCAGTTACTCGACGCCAGTTTCTGTGCAGTACTTC. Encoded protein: CASSYSTPVSVQYF.

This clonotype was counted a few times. The CDR3 region has the DNA TGTGCCAGCAGCTACCAAGGACAGGGGGCGTCCCCTAACACCGGGGAGCTGTTTTTT. As protein: CASSYQGQGASPNTGELFF. This chain links TRBV7-3 with TRBJ2-2; 11 nucleotides align to TRBD1. Germline assignment: CDR1 SGHTA and CDR2 FQGTGA. The CDR3 contains 19 residues. V dropped 4 bases and J dropped 2; count of bases not matched to a gene: 12.

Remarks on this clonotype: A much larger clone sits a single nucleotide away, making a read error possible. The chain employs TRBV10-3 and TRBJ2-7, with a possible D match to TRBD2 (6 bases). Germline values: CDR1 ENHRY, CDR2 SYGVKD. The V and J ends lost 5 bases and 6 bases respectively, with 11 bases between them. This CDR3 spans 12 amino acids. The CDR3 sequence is CAISYLEGEQYF. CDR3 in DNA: TGTGCCATCAGTTACCTGGAGGGCGAGCAGTACTTC.

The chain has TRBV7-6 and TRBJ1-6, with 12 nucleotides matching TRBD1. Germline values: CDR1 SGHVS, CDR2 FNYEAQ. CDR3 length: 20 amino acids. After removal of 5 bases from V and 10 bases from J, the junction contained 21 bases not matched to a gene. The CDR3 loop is CASSGRKGSGQGALLSPLHF. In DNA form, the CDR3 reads TGTGCCAGCAGCGGCAGAAAGGGATCGGGACAGGGGGCTTTGCTGTCACCCCTCCACTTT. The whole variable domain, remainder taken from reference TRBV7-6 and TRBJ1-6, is GAGVSQSPRYKVTKRGQDVALRCDPISGHVSLYWYRQALGQGPEFLTYFNYEAQQDKSGLPNDRFSAERPEGSISTLTIQRTEQRDSAMYRCASSGRKGSGQGALLSPLHFGNGTRLTVT.

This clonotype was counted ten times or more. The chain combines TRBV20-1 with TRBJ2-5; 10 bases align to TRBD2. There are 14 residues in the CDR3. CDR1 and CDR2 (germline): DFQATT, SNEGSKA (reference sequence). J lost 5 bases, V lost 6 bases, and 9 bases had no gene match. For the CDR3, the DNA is TGCAGTGCACGGTCACTAGCGGGGAGGGAGACCCAGTACTTC. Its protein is CSARSLAGRETQYF.

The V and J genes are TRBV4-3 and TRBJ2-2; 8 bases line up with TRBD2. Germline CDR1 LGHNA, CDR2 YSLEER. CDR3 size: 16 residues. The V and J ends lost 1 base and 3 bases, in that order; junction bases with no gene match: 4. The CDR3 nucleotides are TGCGCCAGCAGCCAAGGAGCGGGAGCGCACACCGGGGAGCTGTTTTTT. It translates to CASSQGAGAHTGELFF.

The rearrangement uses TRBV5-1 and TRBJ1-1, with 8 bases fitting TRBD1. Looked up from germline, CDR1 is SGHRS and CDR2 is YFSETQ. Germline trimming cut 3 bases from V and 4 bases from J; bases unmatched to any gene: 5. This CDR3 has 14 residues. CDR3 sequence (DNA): TGCGCCAGCAGCTATGACAGGGGCCCCACTGAAGCTTTCTTT. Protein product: CASSYDRGPTEAFF.

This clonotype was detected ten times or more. The CDR3 sequence: CSGGGAYEQYF. DNA for the CDR3: TGCAGCGGGGGAGGCGCCTACGAGCAGTACTTC. This chain links TRBV29-1 with TRBJ2-7; TRBD2 might be the D (6 bases). CDR1 and CDR2 (germline): SQVTM, ANQGSEA. The V and J ends lost 7 bases and 2 bases respectively, with 9 bases between them. This CDR3 contains 11 residues.

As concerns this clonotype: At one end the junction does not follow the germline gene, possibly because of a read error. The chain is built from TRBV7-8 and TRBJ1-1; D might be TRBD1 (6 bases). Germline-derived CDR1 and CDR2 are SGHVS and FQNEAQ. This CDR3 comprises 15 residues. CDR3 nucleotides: TGTGCCGGCAGCTTAGAGGGGGGGGGGTTTTCCGAAGCTTTCTTT. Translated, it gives CAGSLEGGGFSEAFF.

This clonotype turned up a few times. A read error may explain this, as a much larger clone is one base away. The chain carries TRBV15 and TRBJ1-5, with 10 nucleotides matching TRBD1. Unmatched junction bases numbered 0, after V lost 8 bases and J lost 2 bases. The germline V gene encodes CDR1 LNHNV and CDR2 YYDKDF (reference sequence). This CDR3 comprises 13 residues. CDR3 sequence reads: CATGTGGNQPQHF. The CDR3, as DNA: TGTGCCACCGGGACAGGGGGCAATCAGCCCCAGCATTTT.

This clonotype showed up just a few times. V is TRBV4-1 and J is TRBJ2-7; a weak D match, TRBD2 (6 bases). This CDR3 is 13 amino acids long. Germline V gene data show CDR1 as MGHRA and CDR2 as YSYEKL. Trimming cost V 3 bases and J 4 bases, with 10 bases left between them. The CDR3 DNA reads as TGCGCCAGCAGCCAGAAGCTAGCGTACGAGCAGTACTTC. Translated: CASSQKLAYEQYF.

CDR3 nucleotide sequence: TGTGCCAGCAGCTTAGATACGGGGTCGCGTGAGCAGTACTTC. Translation: CASSLDTGSREQYF. The chain links TRBV7-6 to TRBJ2-5, with a tentative D call TRBD2 (5 bases). The CDR3 runs to 14 residues. CDR1 is SGHVS, CDR2 FNYEAQ, per germline. V shed 1 base and J shed 11 bases, with 17 bases lying between them.

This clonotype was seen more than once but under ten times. CDR3 region: CASSHRQGKDSPLHF. DNA of the CDR3: TGTGCCAGCAGCCACAGACAGGGAAAAGATTCACCCCTCCACTTT. The chain has TRBV3-1 and TRBJ1-6; 7 bases are a match to TRBD1. The germline CDR1 and CDR2 sequences are LGHDT and YNNKEL (reference sequence). The CDR3 is made up of 15 amino acids. The ends lost 3 bases at V and 8 bases at J; junction bases unmatched: 7.

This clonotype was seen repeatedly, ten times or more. The CDR3 DNA reads TGTGCCAGCAGCGGACTAGGGGCGGGCACCGGGGAGCTGTTTTTT. Protein: CASSGLGAGTGELFF. The chain uses TRBV7-8 and TRBJ2-2, with 7 bases identical to TRBD2. Trimming took 5 bases from V and 4 from J; bases not matched to a gene: 7. The CDR3 consists of 15 residues. Germline V gene sequence: CDR1 SGHVS, CDR2 FQNEAQ.

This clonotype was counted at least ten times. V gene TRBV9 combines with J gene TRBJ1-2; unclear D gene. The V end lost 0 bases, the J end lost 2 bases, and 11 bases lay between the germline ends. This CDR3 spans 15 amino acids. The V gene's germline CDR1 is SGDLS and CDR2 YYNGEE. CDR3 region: CASSVAETSNYGYTF. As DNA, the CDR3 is TGTGCCAGCAGCGTAGCCGAGACGAGCAACTATGGCTACACCTTC. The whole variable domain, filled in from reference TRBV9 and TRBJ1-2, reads DSGVTQTPKHLITATGQRVTLRCSPRSGDLSVYWYQQSLDQGLQFLIQYYNGEERAKGNILERFSAQQFPDLHSELNLSSLELGDSALYFCASSVAETSNYGYTFGSGTRLTVV.